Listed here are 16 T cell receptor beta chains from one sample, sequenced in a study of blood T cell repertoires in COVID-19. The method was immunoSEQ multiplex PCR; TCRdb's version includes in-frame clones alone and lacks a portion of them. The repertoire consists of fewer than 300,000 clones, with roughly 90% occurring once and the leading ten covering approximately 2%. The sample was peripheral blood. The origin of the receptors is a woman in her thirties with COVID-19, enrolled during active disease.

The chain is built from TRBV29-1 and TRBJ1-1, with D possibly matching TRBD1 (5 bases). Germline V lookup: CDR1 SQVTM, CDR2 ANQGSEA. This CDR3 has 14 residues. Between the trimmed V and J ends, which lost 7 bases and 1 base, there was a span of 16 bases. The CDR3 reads CSAAPGTSNTEAFF. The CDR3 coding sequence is TGCAGCGCCGCACCCGGGACTTCGAACACTGAAGCTTTCTTT.

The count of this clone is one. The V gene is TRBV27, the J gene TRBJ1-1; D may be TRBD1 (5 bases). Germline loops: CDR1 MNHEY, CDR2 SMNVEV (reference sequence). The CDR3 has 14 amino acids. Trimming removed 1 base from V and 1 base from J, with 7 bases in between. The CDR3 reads CASSLFRGNTEAFF. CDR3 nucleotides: TGTGCCAGCAGTTTATTTAGGGGGAACACTGAAGCTTTCTTT.

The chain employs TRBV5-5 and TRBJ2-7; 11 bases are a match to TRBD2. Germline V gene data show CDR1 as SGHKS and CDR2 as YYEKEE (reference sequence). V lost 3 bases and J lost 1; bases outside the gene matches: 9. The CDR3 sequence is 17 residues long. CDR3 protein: CASSWGTSGLPSYEQYF. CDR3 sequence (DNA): TGTGCCAGCAGCTGGGGGACTAGCGGACTACCTTCCTACGAGCAGTACTTC.

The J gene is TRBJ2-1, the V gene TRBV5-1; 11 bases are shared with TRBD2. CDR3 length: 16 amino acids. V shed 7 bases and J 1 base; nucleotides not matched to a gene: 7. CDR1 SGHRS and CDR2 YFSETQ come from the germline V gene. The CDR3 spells CASGKLAGVSYNEQFF. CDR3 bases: TGCGCCAGCGGTAAACTAGCGGGAGTGTCCTACAATGAGCAGTTCTTC.

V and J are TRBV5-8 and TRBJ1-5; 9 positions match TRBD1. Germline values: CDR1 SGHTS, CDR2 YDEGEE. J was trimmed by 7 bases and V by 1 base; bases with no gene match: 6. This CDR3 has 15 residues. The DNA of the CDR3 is TGTGCCAGCAGCTTGCGGACAGGGGCCTCACAGCCCCAGCATTTT. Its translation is CASSLRTGASQPQHF.

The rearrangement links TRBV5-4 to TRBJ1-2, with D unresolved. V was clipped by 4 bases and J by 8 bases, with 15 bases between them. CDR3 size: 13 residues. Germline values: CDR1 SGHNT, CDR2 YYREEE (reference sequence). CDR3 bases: TGTGCCAGCAGCGGGCGGGTAGTCGGAGGCTACACCTTC. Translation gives CASSGRVVGGYTF.

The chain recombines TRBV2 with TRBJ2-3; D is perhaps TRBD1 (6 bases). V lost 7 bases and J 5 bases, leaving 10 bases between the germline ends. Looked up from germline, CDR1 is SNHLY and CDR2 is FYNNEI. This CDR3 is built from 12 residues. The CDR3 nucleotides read TGTGCCAGCACCCCGGACAGAGATACGCAGTATTTT. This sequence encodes CASTPDRDTQYF.

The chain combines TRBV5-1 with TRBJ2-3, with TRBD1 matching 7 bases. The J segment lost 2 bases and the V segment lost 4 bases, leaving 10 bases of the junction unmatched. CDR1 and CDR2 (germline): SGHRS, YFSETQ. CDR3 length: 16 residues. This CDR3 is CASSTNPTGNTDTQYF. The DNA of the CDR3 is TGCGCCAGCAGCACCAATCCGACAGGGAACACAGATACGCAGTATTTT. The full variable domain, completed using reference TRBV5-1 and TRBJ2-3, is KAGVTQTPRYLIKTRGQQVTLSCSPISGHRSVSWYQQTPGQGLQFLFEYFSETQRNKGNFPGRFSGRQFSNSRSEMNVSTLELGDSALYLCASSTNPTGNTDTQYFGPGTRLTVL.

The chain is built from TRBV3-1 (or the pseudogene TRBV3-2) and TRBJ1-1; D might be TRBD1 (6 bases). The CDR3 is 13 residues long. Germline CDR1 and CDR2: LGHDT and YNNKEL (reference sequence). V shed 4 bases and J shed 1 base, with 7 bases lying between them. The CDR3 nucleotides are TGTGCCAGCAGCCCGGGACAGAACACTGAAGCTTTCTTT. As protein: CASSPGQNTEAFF.

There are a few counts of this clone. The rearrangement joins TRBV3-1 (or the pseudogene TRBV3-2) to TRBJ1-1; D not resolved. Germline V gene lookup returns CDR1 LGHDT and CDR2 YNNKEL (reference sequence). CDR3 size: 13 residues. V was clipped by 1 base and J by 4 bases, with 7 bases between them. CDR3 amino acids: CASSQGAPTEAFF. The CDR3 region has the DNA TGTGCCAGCAGCCAAGGGGCGCCCACTGAAGCTTTCTTT.

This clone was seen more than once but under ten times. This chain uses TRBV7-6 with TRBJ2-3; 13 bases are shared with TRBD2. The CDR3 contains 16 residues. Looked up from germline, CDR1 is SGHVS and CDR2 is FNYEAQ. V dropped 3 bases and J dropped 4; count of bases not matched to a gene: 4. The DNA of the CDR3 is TGTGCCAGCAGCTTTAGGACTAGCGGGAGTTCAGATACGCAGTATTTT. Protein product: CASSFRTSGSSDTQYF.

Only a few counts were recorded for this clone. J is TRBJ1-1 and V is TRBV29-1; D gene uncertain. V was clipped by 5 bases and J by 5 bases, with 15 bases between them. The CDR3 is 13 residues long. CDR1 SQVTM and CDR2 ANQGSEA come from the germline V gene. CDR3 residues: CSVPRERGTEAFF. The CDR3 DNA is TGCAGCGTTCCCCGGGAAAGAGGGACTGAAGCTTTCTTT.

The CDR3 loop reads CASRWGGTYGYTF. The CDR3 coding sequence is TGTGCCAGCAGGTGGGGGGGTACCTATGGCTACACCTTC. The chain has TRBV5-5 and TRBJ1-2; D possibly corresponds to TRBD1 (5 bases). Germline V gene data show CDR1 as SGHKS and CDR2 as YYEKEE (reference sequence). The V end was cut by 5 bases, the J end by 4 bases, with 12 bases between. The CDR3 has 13 residues.

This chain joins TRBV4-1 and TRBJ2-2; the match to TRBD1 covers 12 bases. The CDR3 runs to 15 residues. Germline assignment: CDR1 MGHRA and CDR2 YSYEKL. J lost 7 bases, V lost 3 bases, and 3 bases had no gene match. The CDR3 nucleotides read TGCGCCAGCAGCCAGGGACAGGGGGCAGACGGGGAGCTGTTTTTT. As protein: CASSQGQGADGELFF.

The CDR3 coding sequence is TGTGCCAGCAGTGATGTCCCGGGACTAGCGGGAGTGGAGACCCAGTACTTC. As protein: CASSDVPGLAGVETQYF. V is TRBV6-1 and J is TRBJ2-5; TRBD2 aligns across 14 bases. V gave up 3 bases and J gave up 5 bases; unmatched junction bases: 8. The germline V gene encodes CDR1 MNHNS and CDR2 SASEGT. This CDR3 comprises 17 residues.

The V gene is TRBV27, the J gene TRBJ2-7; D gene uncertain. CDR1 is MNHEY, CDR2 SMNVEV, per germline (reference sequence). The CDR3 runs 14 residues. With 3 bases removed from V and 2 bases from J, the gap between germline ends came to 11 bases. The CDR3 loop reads CASSLRSLPYEQYF. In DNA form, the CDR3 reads TGTGCCAGCAGTTTGCGGAGTCTCCCCTACGAGCAGTACTTC.